This T cell receptor (beta chain) was sequenced during a study of OX40 agonist ivuxolimab in advanced cancers. Study details: Treatment of patients was with ivuxolimab, an agonistic anti-OX40 (CD134) antibody. The eligibility criteria allowed prior anti-PD-1, anti-PD-L1 or anti-CTLA-4 therapy, and around 40% had some.

Assay: immunoSEQ multiplex PCR; the TCRdb copy retains only in-frame clones and omits some. The repertoire holds about 62,000 clones, over 80% seen once, with roughly 3.5% in the top ten. The sample here was CD4+ or CD8+ T cells sorted from blood, taken in a trial of the OX40 agonist ivuxolimab. The sequence was collected from an adult with an advanced solid tumor such as melanoma, head and neck, liver or kidney cancer.

The CDR3 protein is CASQRNGRSTQYF. The CDR3, as DNA: TGTGCCAGCCAGCGTAACGGGAGGTCGACCCAGTACTTC. This sequence joins TRBV27 and TRBJ2-5, with 7 bases aligning to TRBD2. Germline V CDR1 and CDR2: MNHEY, SMNVEV (reference sequence). J lost 7 bases, V lost 8 bases, and 10 bases had no gene match. CDR3 length equals 13 residues.